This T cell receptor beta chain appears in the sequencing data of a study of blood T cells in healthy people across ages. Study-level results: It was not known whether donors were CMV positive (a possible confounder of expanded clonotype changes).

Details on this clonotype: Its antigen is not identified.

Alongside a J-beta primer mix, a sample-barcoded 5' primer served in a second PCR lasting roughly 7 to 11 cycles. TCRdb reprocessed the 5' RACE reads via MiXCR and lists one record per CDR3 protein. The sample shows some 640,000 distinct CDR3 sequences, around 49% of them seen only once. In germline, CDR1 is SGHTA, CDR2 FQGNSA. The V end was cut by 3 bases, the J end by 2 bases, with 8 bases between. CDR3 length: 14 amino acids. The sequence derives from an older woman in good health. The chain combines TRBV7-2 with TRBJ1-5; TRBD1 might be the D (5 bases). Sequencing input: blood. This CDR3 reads CASSFSGGNQPQHF. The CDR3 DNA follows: TGTGCCAGCAGCTTTTCGGGGGGCAATCAGCCCCAGCATTTT.